The 14 T cell receptor beta chains below all came from one sample that was sequenced in a study of shared clonotypes between healthy human individuals (dated by TCRdb to 2018 to 2020). The library was built by means of the immunoSEQ multiplex PCR assay. Entries here come from immuneACCESS through TCRdb and include only in-frame sequences with V and J called. Some clones fail to appear in such tables; in the studies checked, an unresolved V gene covers under half of the shortfall, and the cause of the remainder is unknown. For this sample there are more than 550,000 clones; about 90% appear just once. The ten largest clones take up 30% to 40% of the sample. The specimen sequenced was memory CD8+ T cells from PBMCs. The cell subset or site label, as the study defines it: CD45RO+ cells pooled with CCR7-negative TemRA cells. Receptors were obtained from a man aged 18 to 30 in good health. Some clones in this sample may be carry-over from other donors' samples.

V usage is TRBV29-1 and J usage is TRBJ2-3, with a possible D match to TRBD1 (6 bases). The CDR3 loop spans 14 amino acids. Germline CDR1 reads SQVTM; CDR2 reads ANQGSEA. With 3 bases removed from V and 4 bases from J, the gap between germline ends came to 14 bases. The CDR3 reads CSVDRGRLPDTQYF. The CDR3 nucleotides read TGCAGCGTTGACAGGGGAAGACTGCCAGATACGCAGTATTTT.

The chain uses TRBV28 and TRBJ1-1; the D is unclear. The CDR3 runs 15 residues. Trimming shortened V by 3 bases and J by 10 bases, and 21 bases separated the two germline ends. Per the germline V gene, CDR1 is MDHEN and CDR2 is SYDVKM. The CDR3 sequence: CASSLAQLRGLGAFF. The DNA of the CDR3 is TGTGCCAGCAGTTTGGCCCAGTTACGGGGTCTGGGAGCTTTCTTT.

The J gene is TRBJ1-1, the V gene TRBV7-8; 7 bases match TRBD1. Germline V gives CDR1 SGHVS, CDR2 FQNEAQ. The CDR3 loop spans 15 amino acids. V gave up 1 base and J gave up 6 bases; unmatched junction bases: 8. The CDR3 DNA reads as TGTGCCAGCAGCTTAGTACGGAGGGGGCATCCTGAAGCTTTCTTT. It is translated as CASSLVRRGHPEAFF.

This clone was recorded a few times. This chain joins TRBV7-9 and TRBJ2-7; unclear D gene. There are 12 residues in the CDR3. With 5 bases removed from V and 4 bases from J, the gap between germline ends came to 9 bases. Germline-derived CDR1 and CDR2 are SEHNR and FQNEAQ (reference sequence). The CDR3 reads CASSTHLYEQYF. CDR3 DNA: TGTGCCAGCAGCACTCACCTTTACGAGCAGTACTTC. The full variable domain, completed using reference TRBV7-9 and TRBJ2-7, is DTGVSQNPRHKITKRGQNVTFRCDPISEHNRLYWYRQTLGQGPEFLTYFQNEAQLEKSRLLSDRFSAERPKGSFSTLEIQRTEQGDSAMYLCASSTHLYEQYFGPGTRLTVT.

The chain recombines TRBV5-6 with TRBJ1-1, with D possibly being TRBD1 (6 bases). V dropped 4 bases and J dropped 1 base, with 20 bases sitting between them. Germline V lookup: CDR1 SGHDT, CDR2 YYEEEE. CDR3 length: 17 residues. CDR3 loop: CASSPFRDTKANTEAFF. CDR3 coding DNA: TGTGCCAGCAGCCCTTTCCGGGACACCAAAGCGAACACTGAAGCTTTCTTT. Full variable domain (rest looked up from reference TRBV5-6 and TRBJ1-1): DAGVTQSPTHLIKTRGQQVTLRCSPKSGHDTVSWYQQALGQGPQFIFQYYEEEERQRGNFPDRFSGHQFPNYSSELNVNALLLGDSALYLCASSPFRDTKANTEAFFGQGTRLTVV.

For this clone: A read error may produce the germline difference seen at one junction end. V gene TRBV6-6 combines with J gene TRBJ2-7, with D perhaps assigned TRBD1 or TRBD2 (6 bases each). This CDR3 region has 15 residues. Germline CDR1 and CDR2: MNHNY and SVGAGI (reference sequence). CDR3 sequence: CASSYSEGDGTPNSF. The CDR3 nucleotides are TGTGCCAGCAGTTACTCGGAGGGAGACGGGACACCGAATTCCTTC.

The J gene is TRBJ2-1, the V gene TRBV27; a possible D gene is TRBD1 (5 bases). The V and J ends lost 5 bases and 5 bases respectively, with 13 bases between them. CDR3 size: 14 residues. The germline V gene has CDR1 MNHEY and CDR2 SMNVEV (reference sequence). As DNA, the CDR3 is TGTGCCAGCAGTCCCCAGGGTTTCCACAATGAGCAGTTCTTC. Its translation: CASSPQGFHNEQFF.

The chain employs TRBV27 and TRBJ1-2, with D uncertain. Germline V gene data show CDR1 as MNHEY and CDR2 as SMNVEV (reference sequence). V was cut by 7 bases and J by 2 bases, with 17 bases left in between. The CDR3 runs 15 residues. The CDR3 is CASKVSPRGNYGYTF. The CDR3 DNA sequence: TGTGCCAGCAAGGTCTCCCCCCGAGGGAACTATGGCTACACCTTC.

The V and J genes are TRBV7-9 and TRBJ2-7, with D possibly TRBD1 on 6 matching bases. V lost 5 bases to trimming and J lost 2 bases, with 13 bases between them. The CDR3 totals 14 residues. The germline CDR1 and CDR2 sequences are SEHNR and FQNEAQ (reference sequence). CDR3 bases: TGTGCCAGCAGCCGTACAGGGCCCCCCTACGAGCAGTACTTC. Amino acids: CASSRTGPPYEQYF. The complete variable domain, with remaining parts taken from reference TRBV7-9 and TRBJ2-7, reads DTGVSQNPRHKITKRGQNVTFRCDPISEHNRLYWYRQTLGQGPEFLTYFQNEAQLEKSRLLSDRFSAERPKGSFSTLEIQRTEQGDSAMYLCASSRTGPPYEQYFGPGTRLTVT.

This clone was recorded a few times. This chain uses TRBV7-9 with TRBJ1-1; TRBD1 matches at 9 bases. Losses at the gene ends were 5 bases for V and 0 bases for J; bases not matched to a gene: 4. The CDR3 contains 15 residues. Germline CDR1 and CDR2: SEHNR and FQNEAQ (reference sequence). The CDR3: CASSPRTGVNTEAFF. The CDR3 DNA reads as TGTGCCAGCAGCCCCCGGACAGGGGTGAACACTGAAGCTTTCTTT.

The chain recombines TRBV19 with TRBJ1-5; 7 bases are shared with TRBD1. This CDR3 comprises 15 residues. V trimming: 5 bases; J trimming: 4 bases; junction bases outside the gene matches: 8. CDR1 LNHDA and CDR2 SQIVND come from the germline V gene (reference sequence). The CDR3 spells CASSGLGTDNQPQHF. CDR3 in DNA: TGTGCCAGTAGTGGCCTGGGGACAGATAATCAGCCCCAGCATTTT.

The chain couples TRBV4-2 to TRBJ1-2; D call uncertain. The CDR3 is made up of 17 amino acids. Germline V lookup: CDR1 LGHNA, CDR2 YNFKEQ. The ends were cut back, 1 base at V and 1 base at J, with 16 bases in the middle. CDR3 amino acids: CASSQGRRLAINYGYTF. Written as DNA, the CDR3 is TGTGCCAGCAGCCAAGGAAGACGGCTAGCCATTAACTATGGCTACACCTTC.

This clone appeared a few times. The chain is built from TRBV7-9 and TRBJ2-1; the match to TRBD2 covers 8 bases. CDR3 length equals 16 residues. Germline loops: CDR1 SEHNR, CDR2 FQNEAQ (reference sequence). V gave up 7 bases and J gave up 6 bases; unmatched junction bases: 14. This CDR3 reads CASTERAGRVFNEQFF. CDR3 DNA sequence: TGTGCCAGCACCGAACGGGCCGGGAGGGTGTTCAATGAGCAGTTCTTC. Full variable domain (remainder filled in from reference TRBV7-9 and TRBJ2-1): DTGVSQNPRHKITKRGQNVTFRCDPISEHNRLYWYRQTLGQGPEFLTYFQNEAQLEKSRLLSDRFSAERPKGSFSTLEIQRTEQGDSAMYLCASTERAGRVFNEQFFGPGTRLTVL.

The CDR3 sequence is CASSVTGTYEQYF. The CDR3 nucleotides read TGTGCCAGCAGCGTAACAGGGACCTACGAGCAGTACTTC. The V and J genes are TRBV5-4 and TRBJ2-7, with a possible D match to TRBD1 (6 bases). CDR1 and CDR2 from the germline V gene are SGHNT and YYREEE (reference sequence). The CDR3 length is 13 residues. V was cut by 4 bases and J by 2 bases, with 10 bases left in between. The variable domain in full, with the rest retrieved from reference TRBV5-4 and TRBJ2-7, is ETGVTQSPTHLIKTRGQQVTLRCSSQSGHNTVSWYQQALGQGPQFIFQYYREEENGRGNFPPRFSGLQFPNYSSELNVNALELDDSALYLCASSVTGTYEQYFGPGTRLTVT.